This T cell receptor (beta chain) was sequenced for a study of blood T cell repertoires in COVID-19. Turning to the study itself: Samples representing acute and convalescent COVID-19 were sourced from the United States, Italy and Spain. The analysed material was cDNA or gDNA that came from T cells, B-cell-depleted T cells, or PBMCs.

Original processing methods: Reference gene primer amplification in the assay estimated nucleated cell counts. Sequencing used immunoSEQ multiplex PCR; TCRdb keeps in-frame clones, though not all of them. From that table come the V and J calls and clone size; the DNA was used to work out D and trimming. The sample has about 110,000 clones; about 85% are singletons. The TCR sequence derives from a human donor in a cohort sampled during active COVID-19. Sequencing was done on a sample of peripheral blood.

CDR3 amino acids: CASSLSQGAVYEQFF. As DNA, the CDR3 is TGTGCCAGCAGCCTGAGTCAGGGGGCAGTTTATGAGCAGTTCTTC. The rearrangement uses TRBV3-1 (or the pseudogene TRBV3-2) and TRBJ2-1; 8 bases are shared with TRBD1. This CDR3 comprises 15 residues. Germline CDR1 reads LGHDT; CDR2 reads YNNKEL (reference sequence). J gave up 8 bases and V 4 bases, and 10 bases lay outside the gene matches.